A selection of T cell receptor beta chains follows, all from one sample in a study of blood T cell repertoires in COVID-19. Profiling relied on immunoSEQ multiplex PCR, and the TCRdb table lists in-frame clones only, not all of them. The sample includes roughly 130,000 clones, around 76% of them seen just once. The sequenced material came from peripheral blood. These receptors originate from a man older than 75 with acute or convalescent COVID-19. Both conserved end residues are part of each CDR3. A D gene is named only where the DNA matches it firmly. A row's size may be missing; if present it is once, few, many or a size class.

.	TRBD1	TRBV7-3	TRBJ2-3	TGTGCCAGCAGCCCAACAGGGGTCTCAGATACGCAGTATTTT	CASSPTGVSDTQYF
.	.	TRBV30	TRBJ1-6	TGTGCCTGGATGGTCGGGTCGTATAATTCACCCCTCCACTTT	CAWMVGSYNSPLHF
.	.	TRBV11-1	TRBJ2-1	TGTGCCAGCTCGTGGGACAACTCCTACAATGAGCAGTTCTTC	CASSWDNSYNEQFF
.	.	TRBV7-3	TRBJ2-1	TGTGCCAGCAGCCCCAGACTAGGAGGGGATGAGCAGTTCTTC	CASSPRLGGDEQFF
.	TRBD2	TRBV5-1	TRBJ2-5	TGCGCCAGCAGCTTGGAGGTTAGCGGGGCGGAGACCCAGTACTTC	CASSLEVSGAETQYF
.	.	TRBV5-1	TRBJ2-2	TGCGCCAGTCGTAATTTGTTCGGGGAGCTGTTTTTT	CASRNLFGELFF
.	.	TRBV7-9	TRBJ2-1	TGTGCCAGCAGCTCACCGGGACAAGTCTACAATGAGCAGTTCTTC	CASSSPGQVYNEQFF
.	.	TRBV4-3	TRBJ1-6	TGCGCCAGCAGCCAAGCCCCGGGGAGGGAAGTTGTTAGTTCACCCCTCCACTTT	CASSQAPGREVVSSPLHF
.	.	TRBV5-8	TRBJ2-5	TGTGCCAGCAGCACCCGACAGTTCCAAGAGACCCAGTACTTC	CASSTRQFQETQYF
.	TRBD1	TRBV7-8	TRBJ1-4	TGTGCCAGCAGCTTGGGTGGTAGGGGGCGCGAAAAACTGTTTTTT	CASSLGGRGREKLFF
.	.	TRBV7-2	TRBJ1-2	TGTGCCAGCAGCTTACAGGGGCTTAGGGGCTACACCTTC	CASSLQGLRGYTF
.	TRBD1	TRBV27	TRBJ1-1	TGTGCCAGCAGTTCAAGGTACCGGGACAGGGGTACGTCTGAAGCTTTCTTT	CASSSRYRDRGTSEAFF
.	.	TRBV7-9	TRBJ2-1	TGTGCCAGCAGCTTAGGTGGGGCCCTGGATGAGCAGTTCTTC	CASSLGGALDEQFF
.	TRBD2	TRBV5-4	TRBJ2-5	TGTGCCAGCAGCCAGAAGCGGGGAGCCCTCCAAGAGACCCAGTACTTC	CASSQKRGALQETQYF
.	.	TRBV20-1	TRBJ2-2	TGCAGTGCTAGTGGGCAGACTGACACCGGGGAGCTGTTTTTT	CSASGQTDTGELFF
.	TRBD1	TRBV5-5	TRBJ1-2	TGTGCCAGCAACTACGGGGACAGCTACCGCTATGGCTACACCTTC	CASNYGDSYRYGYTF
.	TRBD2	TRBV6-5	TRBJ2-1	TGTGCCAGCAGTTACACGGGGGGTTACGATGAGCAGTTCTTC	CASSYTGGYDEQFF
.	TRBD1	TRBV10-3	TRBJ1-1	TGTGCCATCGGCCGGGACAGGGAGGGCACTGAAGCTTTCTTT	CAIGRDREGTEAFF
.	.	TRBV11-3	TRBJ2-2	TGTGCCAGCAGCTTAACCACAGGGCACACCGGGGAGCTGTTTTTT	CASSLTTGHTGELFF
.	.	TRBV5-4	TRBJ2-2	TGTGCCAGCAGCTTTCCAGGGACCGGGGAGCTGTTTTTT	CASSFPGTGELFF
.	TRBD1	TRBV7-2	TRBJ1-2	TGTGCCAGCAGCTTAGACGGCCGGGACAGGGCCAGCTATGGCTACACCTTC	CASSLDGRDRASYGYTF
.	TRBD2	TRBV10-3	TRBJ2-2	TGTGCCATCAGTGCCCTAGCGGACACCGGGGAGCTGTTTTTT	CAISALADTGELFF
.	TRBD2	TRBV11-2	TRBJ2-1	TGTGCCAGCAGCTTGACTAGCGGGGGGGCATATGAGCAGTTCTTC	CASSLTSGGAYEQFF
.	TRBD2	TRBV2	TRBJ2-3	TGTGCCAGCAAATCCCGGCGGCTAGCGGGTACAGATACGCAGTATTTT	CASKSRRLAGTDTQYF
.	.	TRBV9	TRBJ2-7	TGTGCCAGCAGCGTACATAGTGCTCCTAGGTACGAGCAGTACTTC	CASSVHSAPRYEQYF
few	TRBD2	TRBV28	TRBJ2-3	TGTGCCAGCAGTTCTCCCAGGCTAGCGGGGGGCCGGACGCAGTATTTT	CASSSPRLAGGRTQYF
.	TRBD1	TRBV2	TRBJ2-3	TGTGCCAGCAGTTTACAGGGGATGGGAGATACGCAGTATTTT	CASSLQGMGDTQYF
.	.	TRBV5-6	TRBJ2-1	TGTGCCAGCAGCTTGGCCGAACTGCATGAGCAGTTCTTC	CASSLAELHEQFF
.	.	TRBV2	TRBJ2-5	TGTGCCAGCACCGGACTGAGGGAGACCCAGTACTTC	CASTGLRETQYF
.	TRBD1	TRBV7-3	TRBJ1-2	TGTGCCAGCAGTACGGGGCAGGGGGATGGCTACACCTTC	CASSTGQGDGYTF
.	.	TRBV18	TRBJ2-5	TGTGCCAGCTCATTAAGTTGGCGGAACCAAGAGACCCAGTACTTC	CASSLSWRNQETQYF
.	TRBD1	TRBV11-2	TRBJ1-1	TGTGCCAGCAGCCCCGGGGACAGGCTGAGCACTGAAGCTTTCTTT	CASSPGDRLSTEAFF
.	TRBD1	TRBV4-3	TRBJ2-7	TGCGCCAGCAGCCAAGAAGACAGGGGTTACGAGCAGTACTTC	CASSQEDRGYEQYF
.	TRBD1	TRBV18	TRBJ1-5	TGTGCCAGCTCACCGACAGGGTCGGGAGGCAATCAGCCCCAGCATTTT	CASSPTGSGGNQPQHF
.	TRBD1	TRBV5-8	TRBJ1-1	TGTGCCAGCAGGAGGACAGGGGTGAACACTGAAGCTTTCTTT	CASRRTGVNTEAFF
.	.	TRBV5-1	TRBJ1-1	TGCGCCAGCAGCTTGCTAGGGAGAGGCACTGAAGCTTTCTTT	CASSLLGRGTEAFF
few	.	TRBV27	TRBJ1-2	TGTGCCAGCAGTCCAAGGGCCGGGGTTAATGGCTACACCTTC	CASSPRAGVNGYTF
.	TRBD1	TRBV7-9	TRBJ1-6	TGTGCCAGCAGCCAGGGACAGGCGAATTATAATTCACCCCTCCACTTT	CASSQGQANYNSPLHF
.	.	TRBV7-8	TRBJ1-1	TGTGCCAGCAGCTTAAATAGGGAAGGGGCTGAAGCTTTCTTT	CASSLNREGAEAFF
.	.	TRBV5-6	TRBJ1-4	TGTGCCAGCAGCCTTCGGGGGATTGAAAAACTGTTTTTT	CASSLRGIEKLFF
few	TRBD1	TRBV5-6	TRBJ1-1	TGTGCCAGCAGCTTGGACAGGGGATGGAACACTGAAGCTTTCTTT	CASSLDRGWNTEAFF
.	.	TRBV18	TRBJ1-5	TGTGCCAGCTGTGACAGTCGCAATCAGCCCCAGCATTTT	CASCDSRNQPQHF
.	.	TRBV11-1	TRBJ2-7	TGTGCCAGCAGCGCCCGGGACACCCTCTACGAGCAGTACTTC	CASSARDTLYEQYF
few	.	TRBV19	TRBJ1-6	TGTGCCAGTAGTCGGTACGGGGGTAATAATTCACCCCTCCACTTT	CASSRYGGNNSPLHF